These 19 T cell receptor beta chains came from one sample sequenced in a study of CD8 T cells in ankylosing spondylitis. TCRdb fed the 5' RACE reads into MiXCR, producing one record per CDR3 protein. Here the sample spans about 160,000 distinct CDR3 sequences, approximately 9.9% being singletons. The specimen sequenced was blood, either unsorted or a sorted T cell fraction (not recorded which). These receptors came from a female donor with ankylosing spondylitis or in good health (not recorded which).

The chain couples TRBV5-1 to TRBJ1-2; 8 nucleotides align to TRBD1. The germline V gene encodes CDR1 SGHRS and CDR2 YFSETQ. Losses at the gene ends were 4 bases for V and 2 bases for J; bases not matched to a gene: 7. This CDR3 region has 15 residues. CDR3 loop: CASSDWTGKNYGYTF. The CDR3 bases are TGCGCCAGCAGCGACTGGACAGGGAAGAACTATGGCTACACCTTC.

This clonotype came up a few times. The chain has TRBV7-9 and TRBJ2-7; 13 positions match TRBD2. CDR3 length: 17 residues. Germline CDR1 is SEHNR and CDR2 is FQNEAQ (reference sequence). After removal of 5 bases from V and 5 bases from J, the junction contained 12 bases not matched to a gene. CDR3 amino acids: CASSPLLAGGPHNEQYF. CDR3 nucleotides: TGTGCCAGCAGCCCGCTACTAGCGGGAGGGCCTCATAACGAGCAGTACTTC.

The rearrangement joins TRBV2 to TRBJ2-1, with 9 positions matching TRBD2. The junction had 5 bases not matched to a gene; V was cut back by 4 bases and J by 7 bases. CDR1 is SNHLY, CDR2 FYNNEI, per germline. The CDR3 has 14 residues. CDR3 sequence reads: CASSGASGKNEQFF. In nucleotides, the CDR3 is TGTGCCAGCAGTGGGGCTAGCGGGAAAAATGAGCAGTTCTTC.

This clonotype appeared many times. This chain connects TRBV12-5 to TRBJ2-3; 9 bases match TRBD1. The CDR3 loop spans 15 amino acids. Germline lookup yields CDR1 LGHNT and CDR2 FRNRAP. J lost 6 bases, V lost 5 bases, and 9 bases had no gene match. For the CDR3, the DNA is TGTGCTAGTGGTATAGGGACAGGGCTGTACGATACGCAGTATTTT. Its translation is CASGIGTGLYDTQYF.

The CDR3 coding sequence is TGTGCCAGCAGTGGGTTCTACTTTGGCTCCTACGAGCAGTACTTC. Its protein is CASSGFYFGSYEQYF. The rearrangement joins TRBV2 to TRBJ2-7, with D uncertain. The V and J ends lost 4 bases and 0 bases respectively, with 13 bases between them. Germline V lookup: CDR1 SNHLY, CDR2 FYNNEI. The CDR3 sequence is 15 residues long.

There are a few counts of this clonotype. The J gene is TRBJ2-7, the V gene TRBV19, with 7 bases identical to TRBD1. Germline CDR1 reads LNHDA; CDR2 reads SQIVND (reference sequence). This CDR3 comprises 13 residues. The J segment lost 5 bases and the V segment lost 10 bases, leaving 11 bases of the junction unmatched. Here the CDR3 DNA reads TGTGCCACCGCTCCTAGGGGGCCCCACGAGCAGTACTTC. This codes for CATAPRGPHEQYF.

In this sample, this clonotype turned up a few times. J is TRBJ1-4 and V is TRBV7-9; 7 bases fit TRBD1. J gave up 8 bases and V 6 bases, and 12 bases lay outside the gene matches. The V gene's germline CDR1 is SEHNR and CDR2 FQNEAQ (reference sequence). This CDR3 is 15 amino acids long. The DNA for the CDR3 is TGTGCCAGCAGGGCAGGAGGGGGCGTTTCGGAAAAACTGTTTTTT. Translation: CASRAGGGVSEKLFF. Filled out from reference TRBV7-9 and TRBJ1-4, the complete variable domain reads DTGVSQNPRHKITKRGQNVTFRCDPISEHNRLYWYRQTLGQGPEFLTYFQNEAQLEKSRLLSDRFSAERPKGSFSTLEIQRTEQGDSAMYLCASRAGGGVSEKLFFGSGTQLSVL.

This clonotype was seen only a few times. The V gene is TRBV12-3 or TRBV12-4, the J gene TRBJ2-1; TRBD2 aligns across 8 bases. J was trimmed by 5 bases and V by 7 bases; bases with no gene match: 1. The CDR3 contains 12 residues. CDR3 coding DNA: TGTGCCAGCACGGGACTAGACAATGAGCAGTTCTTC. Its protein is CASTGLDNEQFF.

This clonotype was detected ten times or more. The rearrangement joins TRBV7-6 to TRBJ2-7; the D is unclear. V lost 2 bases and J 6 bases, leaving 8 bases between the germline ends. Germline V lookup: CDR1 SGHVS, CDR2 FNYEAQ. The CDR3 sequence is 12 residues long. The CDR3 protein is CASSLNGGEQYF. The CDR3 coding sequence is TGTGCCAGCAGCTTAAATGGTGGCGAGCAGTACTTC.

CDR3 sequence (DNA): TGTGCCAGCAGCCTTCGACCGGGACTAGCGGGAGAAGGAAACACCGGGGAGCTGTTTTTT. Translation: CASSLRPGLAGEGNTGELFF. This chain links TRBV9 with TRBJ2-2, with 14 positions matching TRBD2. In germline, CDR1 is SGDLS, CDR2 YYNGEE. Trimming at V came to 4 bases and at J to 2 bases, leaving 13 bases not matched to a gene. This CDR3 is 20 amino acids long.

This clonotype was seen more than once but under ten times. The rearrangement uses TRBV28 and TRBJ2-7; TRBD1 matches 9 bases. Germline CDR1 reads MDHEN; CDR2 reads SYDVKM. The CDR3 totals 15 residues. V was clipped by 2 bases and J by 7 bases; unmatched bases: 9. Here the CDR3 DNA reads TGTGCCAGCAGTTTAGGGGACAGGGACCTGGGGGAGCAGTACTTC. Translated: CASSLGDRDLGEQYF. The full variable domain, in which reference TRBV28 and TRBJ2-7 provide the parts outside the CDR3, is DVKVTQSSRYLVKRTGEKVFLECVQDMDHENMFWYRQDPGLGLRLIYFSYDVKMKEKGDIPEGYSVSREKKERFSLILESASTNQTSMYLCASSLGDRDLGEQYFGPGTRLTVT.

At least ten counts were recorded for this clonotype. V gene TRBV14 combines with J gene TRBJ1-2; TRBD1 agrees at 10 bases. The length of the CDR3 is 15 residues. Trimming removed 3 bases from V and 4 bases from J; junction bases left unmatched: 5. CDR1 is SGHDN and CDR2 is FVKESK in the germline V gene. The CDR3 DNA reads TGTGCCAGCAGCCACGGGGACAGGGGAAGCTATGGCTACACCTTC. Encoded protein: CASSHGDRGSYGYTF.

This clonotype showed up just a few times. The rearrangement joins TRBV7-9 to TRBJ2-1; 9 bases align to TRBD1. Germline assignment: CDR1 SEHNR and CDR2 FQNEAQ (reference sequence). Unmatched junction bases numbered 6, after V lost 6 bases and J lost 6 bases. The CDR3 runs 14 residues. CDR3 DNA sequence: TGTGCCAGCAGGGGACAGGGTATTAGCAATGAGCAGTTCTTC. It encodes CASRGQGISNEQFF. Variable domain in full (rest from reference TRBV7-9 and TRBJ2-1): DTGVSQNPRHKITKRGQNVTFRCDPISEHNRLYWYRQTLGQGPEFLTYFQNEAQLEKSRLLSDRFSAERPKGSFSTLEIQRTEQGDSAMYLCASRGQGISNEQFFGPGTRLTVL.

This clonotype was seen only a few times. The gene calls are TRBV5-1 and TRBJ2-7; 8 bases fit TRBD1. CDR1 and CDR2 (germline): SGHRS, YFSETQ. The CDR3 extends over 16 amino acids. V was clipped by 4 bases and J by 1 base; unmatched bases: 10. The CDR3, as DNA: TGCGCCAGCAGCGCGCGGACAGGGCCTTTGTCCTACGAGCAGTACTTC. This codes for CASSARTGPLSYEQYF.

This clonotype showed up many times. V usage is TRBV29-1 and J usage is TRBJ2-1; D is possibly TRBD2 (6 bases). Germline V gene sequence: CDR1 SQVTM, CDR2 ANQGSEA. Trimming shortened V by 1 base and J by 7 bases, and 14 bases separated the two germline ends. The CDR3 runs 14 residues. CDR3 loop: CSVEAGELGNEQFF. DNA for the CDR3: TGCAGCGTTGAAGCGGGGGAACTAGGGAATGAGCAGTTCTTC.

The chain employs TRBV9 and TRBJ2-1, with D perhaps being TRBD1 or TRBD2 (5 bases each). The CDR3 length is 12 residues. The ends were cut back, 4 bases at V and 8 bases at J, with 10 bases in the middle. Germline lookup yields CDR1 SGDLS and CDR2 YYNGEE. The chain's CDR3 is CASSQGADEQFF. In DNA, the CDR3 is TGTGCCAGCAGCCAGGGAGCGGATGAGCAGTTCTTC.

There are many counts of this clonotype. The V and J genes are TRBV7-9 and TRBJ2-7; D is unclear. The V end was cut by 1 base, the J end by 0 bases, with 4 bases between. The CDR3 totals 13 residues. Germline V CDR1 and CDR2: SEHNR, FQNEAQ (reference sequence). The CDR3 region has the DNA TGTGCCAGCAGCTTAGAGAGCTCCTACGAGCAGTACTTC. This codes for CASSLESSYEQYF.

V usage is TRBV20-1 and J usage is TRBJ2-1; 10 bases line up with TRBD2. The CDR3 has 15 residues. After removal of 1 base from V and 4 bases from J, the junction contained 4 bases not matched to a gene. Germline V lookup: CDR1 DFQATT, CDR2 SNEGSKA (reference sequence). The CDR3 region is CSARGLAGVYNEQFF. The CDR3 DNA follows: TGCAGTGCTAGAGGCCTAGCGGGAGTTTACAATGAGCAGTTCTTC.

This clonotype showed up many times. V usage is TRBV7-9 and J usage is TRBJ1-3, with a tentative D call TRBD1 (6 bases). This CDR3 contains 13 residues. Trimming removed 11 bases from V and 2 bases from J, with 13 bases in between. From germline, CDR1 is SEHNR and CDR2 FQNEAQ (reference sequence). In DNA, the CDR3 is TGTGCCGCCCACGGGGGGCCTGGAAACACCATATATTTT. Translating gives CAAHGGPGNTIYF.